This entry concerns a single TCR beta chain. Which antigen it targets is not known. Base quality data are lacking; no much larger clone is found one base away. TCRbeta CDR3 regions were amplified from genomic DNA by means of the immunoSEQ Assay, a bias-controlled multiplex PCR. As for how the authors treated the data: The number of nucleated cells in each sample was estimated by amplification of reference gene primers within the assay. Sequence reads were collapsed and filtered to measure the absolute abundance of every unique TCRbeta CDR3 rearrangement. Productive Simpson clonality was computed per sample as the square root of Simpson's diversity index over productive rearrangements. TCRdb carries this immuneACCESS record with in-frame sequences only. Its versions omit some clonotypes, under half of them owing to an unresolved V gene in the studies checked, with the rest unexplained. Clone size and the V and J calls come from that table; the DNA yielded D and trimming. The sample data list under 100,000 clones, and approximately 78% of these were observed just once. The ten largest clones add up to roughly a third of the sample.

The data belong to a study of blood T cell repertoires in COVID-19 (dated by TCRdb to between 2020 and 2021). Describing the broader study: Collaborator samples came from the United States, Italy and Spain and covered acute and convalescent phases of COVID-19. The prospective study material was composed of cDNA or gDNA derived from T cells, B-cell-depleted T cells, or PBMCs. Subjects who had been exposed to COVID-19, were actively infected with it, or had recovered from it provided the deeply sampled blood TCRbeta repertoires that made up the dataset. The repertoires were made available in a free public database intended to serve as a resource for research on the immune response to SARS-CoV-2. Samples were obtained from the ongoing ImmuneRACE study (first 160 participants) and from about 1,300 subjects provided by 6 global collaborators. A de-identified subject ID, COVID-19 status, age in years and sex were almost always included in the sample metadata. HLA class I and class II types, where available, came from metadata supplied by the sample provider rather than from assay-based typing.

The research as a whole found: How much clinical and demographic metadata was included differed by source and by participant, and the metadata was provided uncurated.

At one collaborating source in Seattle, patients were enrolled during active infection and were followed longitudinally through the course of disease. Whole blood was collected in K2EDTA tubes by collaborating institutions according to the institutions' own protocols. For TCRbeta analysis, collaborators shipped samples in one of three forms: frozen whole blood, isolated PBMCs, or DNA extracted from either of those sample types. The receptor was derived from a man in his sixties with COVID-19, enrolled during active disease. Sequenced: peripheral blood.

CDR3 loop: CASSLIGANVLTF. The DNA is as follows: TGTGCCAGCAGCTTAATAGGGGCCAACGTCCTGACTTTC. The chain employs TRBV7-3 and TRBJ2-6; no D gene can be assigned with confidence. The germline V gene encodes CDR1 SGHTA and CDR2 FQGTGA. V sheds 1 base and J sheds 4 bases, leaving 2 bases between their ends. From its cysteine to its phenylalanine, the CDR3 spans 13 amino acids. The entry retains the CDR3 DNA only, 39 bases that are in frame from base 1.